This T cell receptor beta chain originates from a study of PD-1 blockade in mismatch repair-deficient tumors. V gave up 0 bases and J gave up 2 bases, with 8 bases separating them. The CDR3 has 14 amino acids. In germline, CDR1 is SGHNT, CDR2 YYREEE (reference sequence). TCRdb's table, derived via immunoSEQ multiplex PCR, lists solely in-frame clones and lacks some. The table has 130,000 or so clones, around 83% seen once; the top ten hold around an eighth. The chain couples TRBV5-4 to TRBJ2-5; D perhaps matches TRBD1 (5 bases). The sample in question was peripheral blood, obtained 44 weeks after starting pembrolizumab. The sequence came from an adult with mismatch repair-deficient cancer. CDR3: CASSLAGRQETQYF. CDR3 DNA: TGTGCCAGCAGCTTGGCAGGGCGACAAGAGACCCAGTACTTC.